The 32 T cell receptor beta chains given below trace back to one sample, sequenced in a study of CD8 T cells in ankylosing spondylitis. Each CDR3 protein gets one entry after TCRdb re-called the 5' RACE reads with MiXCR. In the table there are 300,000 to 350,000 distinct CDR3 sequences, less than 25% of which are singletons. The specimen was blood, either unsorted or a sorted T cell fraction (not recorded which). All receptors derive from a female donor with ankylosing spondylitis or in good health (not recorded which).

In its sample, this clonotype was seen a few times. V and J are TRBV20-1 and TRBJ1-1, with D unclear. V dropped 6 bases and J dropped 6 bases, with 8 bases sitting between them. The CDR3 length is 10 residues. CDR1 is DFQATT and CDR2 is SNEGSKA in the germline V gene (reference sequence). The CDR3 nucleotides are TGCAGTGCCCAGCCCGCTGAAGCTTTCTTT. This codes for CSAQPAEAFF.

CDR3 in amino acids: CSARRRPNTGELFF. The CDR3 DNA follows: TGCAGTGCTAGGCGCAGGCCGAACACCGGGGAGCTGTTTTTT. This sequence joins TRBV20-1 and TRBJ2-2; no reliable D call. V lost 3 bases to trimming and J lost 0 bases, with 8 bases between them. Germline V gene data show CDR1 as DFQATT and CDR2 as SNEGSKA (reference sequence). The CDR3 is 14 residues long.

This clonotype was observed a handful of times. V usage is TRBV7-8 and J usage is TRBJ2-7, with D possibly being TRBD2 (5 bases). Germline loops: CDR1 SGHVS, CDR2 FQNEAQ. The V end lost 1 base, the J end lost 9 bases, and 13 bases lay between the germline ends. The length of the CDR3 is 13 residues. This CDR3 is CASSLGAAAGQYF. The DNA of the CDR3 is TGTGCCAGCAGCTTAGGAGCTGCGGCGGGGCAGTACTTC.

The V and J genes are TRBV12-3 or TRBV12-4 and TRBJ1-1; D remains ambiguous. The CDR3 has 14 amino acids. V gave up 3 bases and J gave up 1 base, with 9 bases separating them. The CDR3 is CASSFGSRNTEAFF. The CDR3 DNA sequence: TGTGCCAGCAGTTTCGGGTCTCGGAACACTGAAGCTTTCTTT.

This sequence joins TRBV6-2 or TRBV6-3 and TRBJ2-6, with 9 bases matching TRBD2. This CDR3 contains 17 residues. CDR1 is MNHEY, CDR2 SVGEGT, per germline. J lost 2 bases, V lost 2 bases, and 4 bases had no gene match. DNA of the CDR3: TGTGCCAGCAGTTACGATGCGGGAGGGCCTGGGGCCAACGTCCTGACTTTC. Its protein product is CASSYDAGGPGANVLTF.

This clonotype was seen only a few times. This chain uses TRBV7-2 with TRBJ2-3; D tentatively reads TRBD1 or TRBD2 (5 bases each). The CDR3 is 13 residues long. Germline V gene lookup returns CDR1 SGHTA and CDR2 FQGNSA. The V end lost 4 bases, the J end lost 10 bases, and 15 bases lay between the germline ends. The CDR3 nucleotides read TGTGCCAGCAGCTCGGCGGGCCCAGGGTCGCAGTATTTT. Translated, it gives CASSSAGPGSQYF.

The CDR3 DNA sequence: TGTGCCAGCAGCCAAGAGGCGGGCGCCTACGAGCAGTACTTC. It specifies CASSQEAGAYEQYF. This rearrangement joins TRBV4-2 to TRBJ2-7; possibly TRBD2 for D (5 bases). Trimming cost V 0 bases and J 2 bases, with 8 bases left between them. The CDR3 contains 14 residues. Germline values: CDR1 LGHNA, CDR2 YNFKEQ.

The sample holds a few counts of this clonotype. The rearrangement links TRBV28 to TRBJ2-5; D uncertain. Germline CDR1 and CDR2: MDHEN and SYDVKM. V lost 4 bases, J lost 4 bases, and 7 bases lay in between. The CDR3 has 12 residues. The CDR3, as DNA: TGTGCCAGCAGTTCCGGACCAGAGACCCAGTACTTC. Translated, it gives CASSSGPETQYF. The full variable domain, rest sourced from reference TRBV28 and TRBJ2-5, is DVKVTQSSRYLVKRTGEKVFLECVQDMDHENMFWYRQDPGLGLRLIYFSYDVKMKEKGDIPEGYSVSREKKERFSLILESASTNQTSMYLCASSSGPETQYFGPGTRLLVL.

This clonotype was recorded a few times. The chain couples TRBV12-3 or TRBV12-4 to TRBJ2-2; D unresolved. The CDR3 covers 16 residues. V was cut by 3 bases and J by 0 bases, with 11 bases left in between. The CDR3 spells CASSLVGPTNTGELFF. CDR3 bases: TGTGCCAGCAGTTTGGTCGGACCAACGAACACCGGGGAGCTGTTTTTT.

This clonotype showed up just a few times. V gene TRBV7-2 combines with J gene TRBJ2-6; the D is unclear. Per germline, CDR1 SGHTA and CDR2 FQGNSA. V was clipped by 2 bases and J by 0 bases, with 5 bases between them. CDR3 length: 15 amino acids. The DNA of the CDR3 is TGTGCCAGCAGCTTATGGTTCTCTGGGGCCAACGTCCTGACTTTC. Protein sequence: CASSLWFSGANVLTF.

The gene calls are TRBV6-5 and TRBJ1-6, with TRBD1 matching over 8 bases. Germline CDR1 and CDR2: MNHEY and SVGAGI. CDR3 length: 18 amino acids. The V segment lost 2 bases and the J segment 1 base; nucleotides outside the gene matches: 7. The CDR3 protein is CASSYLDRGRSYNSPLHF. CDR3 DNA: TGTGCCAGCAGTTACCTCGACAGGGGAAGATCCTATAATTCACCCCTCCACTTT.

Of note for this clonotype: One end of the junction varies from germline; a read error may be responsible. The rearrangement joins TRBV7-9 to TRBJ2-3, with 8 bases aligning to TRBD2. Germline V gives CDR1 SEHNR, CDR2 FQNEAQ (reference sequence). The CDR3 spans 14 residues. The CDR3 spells CTSSFSGLGDTQYF. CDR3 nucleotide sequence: TGTACCAGCAGCTTTTCGGGACTAGGGGATACGCAGTATTTT.

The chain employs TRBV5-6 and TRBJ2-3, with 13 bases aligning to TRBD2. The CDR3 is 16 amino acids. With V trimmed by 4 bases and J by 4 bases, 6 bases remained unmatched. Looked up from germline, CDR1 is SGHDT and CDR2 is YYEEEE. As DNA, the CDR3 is TGTGCCAGCAGCCTCATCACTAGCGGGAGGGCAGATACGCAGTATTTT. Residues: CASSLITSGRADTQYF.

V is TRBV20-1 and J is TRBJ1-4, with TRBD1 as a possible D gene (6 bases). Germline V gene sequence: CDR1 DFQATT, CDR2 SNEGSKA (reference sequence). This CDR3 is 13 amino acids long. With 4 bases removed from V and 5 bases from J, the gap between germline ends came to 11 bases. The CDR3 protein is CSAILQGNEKLFF. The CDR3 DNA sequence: TGCAGTGCTATTCTGCAGGGGAATGAAAAACTGTTTTTT.

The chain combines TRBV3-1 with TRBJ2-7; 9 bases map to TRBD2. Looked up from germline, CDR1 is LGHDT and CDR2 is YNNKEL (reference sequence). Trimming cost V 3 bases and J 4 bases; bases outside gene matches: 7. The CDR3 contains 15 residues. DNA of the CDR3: TGTGCCAGCAGCCAGCTAGCGGGAAGAGTTTACGAGCAGTACTTC. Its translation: CASSQLAGRVYEQYF.

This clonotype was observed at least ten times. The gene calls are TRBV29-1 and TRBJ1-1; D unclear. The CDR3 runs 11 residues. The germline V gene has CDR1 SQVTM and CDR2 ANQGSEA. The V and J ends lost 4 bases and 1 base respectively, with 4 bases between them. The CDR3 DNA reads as TGCAGCGTTGGGGCGAACACTGAAGCTTTCTTT. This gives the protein CSVGANTEAFF.

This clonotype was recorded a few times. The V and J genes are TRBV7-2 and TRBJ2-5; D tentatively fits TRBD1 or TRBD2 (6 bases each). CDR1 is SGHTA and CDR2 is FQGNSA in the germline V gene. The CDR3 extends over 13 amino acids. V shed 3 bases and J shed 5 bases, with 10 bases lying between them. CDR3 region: CASSFGGAETQYF. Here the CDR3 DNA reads TGTGCCAGCAGCTTCGGGGGCGCGGAGACCCAGTACTTC. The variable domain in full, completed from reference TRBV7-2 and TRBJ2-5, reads GAGVSQSPSNKVTEKGKDVELRCDPISGHTALYWYRQSLGQGLEFLIYFQGNSAPDKSGLPSDRFSAERTGGSVSTLTIQRTQQEDSAVYLCASSFGGAETQYFGPGTRLLVL.

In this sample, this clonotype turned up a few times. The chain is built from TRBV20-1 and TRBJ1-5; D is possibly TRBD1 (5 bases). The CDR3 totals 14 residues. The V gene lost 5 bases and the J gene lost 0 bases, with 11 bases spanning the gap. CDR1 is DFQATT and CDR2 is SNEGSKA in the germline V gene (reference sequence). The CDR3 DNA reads TGCAGTGCTGGCGACAGAGTTAGCAATCAGCCCCAGCATTTT. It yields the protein CSAGDRVSNQPQHF.

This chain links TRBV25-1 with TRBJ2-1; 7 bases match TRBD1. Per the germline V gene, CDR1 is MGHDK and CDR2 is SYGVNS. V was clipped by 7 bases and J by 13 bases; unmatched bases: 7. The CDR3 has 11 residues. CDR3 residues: CASTRTGPQFF. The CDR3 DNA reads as TGTGCCAGCACCAGGACAGGTCCTCAGTTCTTC.

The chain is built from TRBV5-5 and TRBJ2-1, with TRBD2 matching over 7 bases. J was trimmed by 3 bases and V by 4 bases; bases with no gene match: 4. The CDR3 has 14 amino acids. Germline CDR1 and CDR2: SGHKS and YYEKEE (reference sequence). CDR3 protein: CASSGLVGYNEQFF. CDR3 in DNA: TGTGCCAGCAGCGGACTAGTAGGCTACAATGAGCAGTTCTTC. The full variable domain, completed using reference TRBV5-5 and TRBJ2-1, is DAGVTQSPTHLIKTRGQQVTLRCSPISGHKSVSWYQQVLGQGPQFIFQYYEKEERGRGNFPDRFSARQFPNYSSELNVNALLLGDSALYLCASSGLVGYNEQFFGPGTRLTVL.

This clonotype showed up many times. As DNA, the CDR3 is TGCAGTGCTAAGACAGGGGGGAACACCGGGGAGCTGTTTTTT. Protein product: CSAKTGGNTGELFF. The genes are TRBV20-1 and TRBJ2-2; 9 bases map to TRBD1. The CDR3 contains 14 residues. The germline CDR1 and CDR2 sequences are DFQATT and SNEGSKA (reference sequence). J lost 1 base, V lost 4 bases, and 1 base had no gene match.

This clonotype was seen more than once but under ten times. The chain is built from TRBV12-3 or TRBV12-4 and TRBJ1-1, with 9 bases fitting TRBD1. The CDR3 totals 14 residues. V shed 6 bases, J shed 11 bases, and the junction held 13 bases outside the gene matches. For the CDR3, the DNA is TGTGCCAGCAGCTTTTCGGGACAGGGAGTGAGGGCTTTCTTT. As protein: CASSFSGQGVRAFF.

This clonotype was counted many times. CDR3 residues: CASSVASGGKYEQFF. CDR3 coding DNA: TGTGCCAGCAGCGTAGCGAGCGGTGGGAAGTATGAGCAGTTCTTC. The V call is TRBV9, the J call TRBJ2-1; a weak D match, TRBD2 (5 bases). Germline V gene data show CDR1 as SGDLS and CDR2 as YYNGEE. Trimming removed 0 bases at V and 8 bases at J, with 15 bases between. The CDR3 spans 15 residues.

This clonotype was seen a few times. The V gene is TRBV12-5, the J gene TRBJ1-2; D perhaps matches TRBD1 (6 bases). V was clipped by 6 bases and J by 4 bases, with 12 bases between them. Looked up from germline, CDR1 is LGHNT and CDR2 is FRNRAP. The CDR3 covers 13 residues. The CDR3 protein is CASGLDSGYGYTF. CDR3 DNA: TGTGCTAGTGGCCTGGACAGTGGCTATGGCTACACCTTC. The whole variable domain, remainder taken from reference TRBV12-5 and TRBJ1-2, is DARVTQTPRHKVTEMGQEVTMRCQPILGHNTVFWYRQTMMQGLELLAYFRNRAPLDDSGMPKDRFSAEMPDATLATLKIQPSEPRDSAVYFCASGLDSGYGYTFGSGTRLTVV.

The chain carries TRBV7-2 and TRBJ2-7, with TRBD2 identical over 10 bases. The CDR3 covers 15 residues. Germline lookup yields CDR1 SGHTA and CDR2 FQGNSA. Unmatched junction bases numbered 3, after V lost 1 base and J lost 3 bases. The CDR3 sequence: CASSLVRLAGYEQYF. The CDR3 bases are TGTGCCAGCAGCTTAGTGCGACTAGCGGGCTACGAGCAGTACTTC.

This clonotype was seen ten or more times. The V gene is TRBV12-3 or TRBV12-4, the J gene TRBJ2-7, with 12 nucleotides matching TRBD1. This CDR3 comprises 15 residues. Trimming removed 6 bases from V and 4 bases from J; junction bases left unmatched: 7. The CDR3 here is CASSFGTGGFYEQYF. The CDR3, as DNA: TGTGCCAGCAGCTTTGGGACAGGGGGCTTTTACGAGCAGTACTTC.

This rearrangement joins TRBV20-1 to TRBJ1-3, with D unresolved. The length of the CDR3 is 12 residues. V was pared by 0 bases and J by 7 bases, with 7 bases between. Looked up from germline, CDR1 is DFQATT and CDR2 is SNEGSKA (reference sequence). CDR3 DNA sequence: TGCAGTGCTAGAGATCTTGGGAACACCATATATTTT. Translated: CSARDLGNTIYF.

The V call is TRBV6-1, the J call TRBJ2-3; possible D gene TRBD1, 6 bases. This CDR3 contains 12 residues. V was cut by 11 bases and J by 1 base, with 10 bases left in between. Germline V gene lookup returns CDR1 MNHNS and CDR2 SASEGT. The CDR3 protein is CAEGVGTDTQYF. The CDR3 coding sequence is TGTGCCGAGGGGGTAGGCACAGATACGCAGTATTTT.

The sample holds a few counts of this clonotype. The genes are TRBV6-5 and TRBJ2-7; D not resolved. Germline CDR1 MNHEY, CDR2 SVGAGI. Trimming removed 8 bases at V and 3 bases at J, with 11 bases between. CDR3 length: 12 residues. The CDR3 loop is CASGRRLYEQYF. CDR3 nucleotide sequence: TGTGCCAGCGGCAGAAGGCTCTACGAGCAGTACTTC.

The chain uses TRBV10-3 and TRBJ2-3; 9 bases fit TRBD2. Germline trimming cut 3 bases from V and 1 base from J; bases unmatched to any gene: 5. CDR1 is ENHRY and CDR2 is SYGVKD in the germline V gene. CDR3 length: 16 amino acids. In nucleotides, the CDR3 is TGTGCCATCAGTGACCCTAGCGGGGACGGCACAGATACGCAGTATTTT. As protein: CAISDPSGDGTDTQYF.

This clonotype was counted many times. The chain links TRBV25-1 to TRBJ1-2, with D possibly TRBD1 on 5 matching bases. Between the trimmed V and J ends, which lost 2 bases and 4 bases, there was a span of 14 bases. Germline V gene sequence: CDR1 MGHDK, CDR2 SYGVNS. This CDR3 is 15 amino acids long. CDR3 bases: TGTGCCAGCAGTGAAGGCGGGGCAGTCTTCTATGGCTACACCTTC. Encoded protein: CASSEGGAVFYGYTF.

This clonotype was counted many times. The CDR3 sequence is CASRQGSTDTQYF. CDR3 DNA sequence: TGCGCCAGCCGACAGGGTTCCACAGATACGCAGTATTTT. This chain connects TRBV5-1 to TRBJ2-3; TRBD1 aligns across 7 bases. The J segment lost 2 bases and the V segment lost 7 bases, leaving 4 bases of the junction unmatched. Germline CDR1 reads SGHRS; CDR2 reads YFSETQ. The CDR3 extends over 13 amino acids.